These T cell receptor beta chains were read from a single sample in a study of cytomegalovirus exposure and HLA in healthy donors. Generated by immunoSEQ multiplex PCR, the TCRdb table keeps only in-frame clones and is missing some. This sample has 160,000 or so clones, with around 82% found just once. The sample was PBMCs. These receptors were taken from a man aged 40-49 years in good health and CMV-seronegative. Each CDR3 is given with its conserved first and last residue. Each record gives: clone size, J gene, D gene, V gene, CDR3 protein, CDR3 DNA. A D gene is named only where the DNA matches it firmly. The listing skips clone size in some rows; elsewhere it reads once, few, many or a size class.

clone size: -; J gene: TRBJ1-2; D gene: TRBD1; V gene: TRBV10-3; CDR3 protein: CAITSGQGTFPYGYTF; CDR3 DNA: TGTGCCATCACTTCGGGACAGGGGACCTTCCCCTATGGCTACACCTTC
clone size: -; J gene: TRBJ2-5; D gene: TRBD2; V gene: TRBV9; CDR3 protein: CASSLAGGPGETQYF; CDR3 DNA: TGTGCCAGCAGTCTAGCGGGGGGGCCCGGGGAGACCCAGTACTTC
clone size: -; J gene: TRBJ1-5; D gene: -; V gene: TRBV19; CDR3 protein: CASKLLQGETQPQHF; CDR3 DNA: TGTGCCAGTAAACTCCTCCAGGGTGAAACTCAGCCCCAGCATTTT
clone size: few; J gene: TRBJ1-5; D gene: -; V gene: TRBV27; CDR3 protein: CASSPRGWVNQPQHF; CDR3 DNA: TGTGCCAGCAGTCCCAGGGGTTGGGTCAATCAGCCCCAGCATTTT
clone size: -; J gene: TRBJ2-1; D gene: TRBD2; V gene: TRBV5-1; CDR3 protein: CASEPGGRGGYEQFF; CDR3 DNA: TGCGCCAGCGAGCCTGGCGGGAGGGGTGGGTATGAGCAGTTCTTC
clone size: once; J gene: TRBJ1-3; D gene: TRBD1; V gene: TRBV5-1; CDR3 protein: CASSTQTGAGNTIYF; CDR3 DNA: TGCGCCAGCAGCACACAAACAGGGGCCGGAAACACCATATATTTT
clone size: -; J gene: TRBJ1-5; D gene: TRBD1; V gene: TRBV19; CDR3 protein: CASSIVGQGAFNQPQHF; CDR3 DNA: TGTGCCAGTAGTATCGTAGGACAGGGCGCCTTCAATCAGCCCCAGCATTTT
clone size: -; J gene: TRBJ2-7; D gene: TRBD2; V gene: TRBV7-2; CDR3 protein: CASSLAGASGRTEQYF; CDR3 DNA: TGTGCCAGCAGCTTAGCTGGGGCTAGCGGGAGGACGGAGCAGTACTTC
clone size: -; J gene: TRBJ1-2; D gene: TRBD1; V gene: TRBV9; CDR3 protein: CASSVGESNRGRAYVGYTF; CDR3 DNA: TGTGCCAGCAGCGTAGGAGAATCGAACAGGGGCCGCGCGTACGTTGGCTACACCTTC
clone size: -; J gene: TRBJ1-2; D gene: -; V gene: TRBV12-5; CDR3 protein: CASGLGVATSPYGYTF; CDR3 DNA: TGTGCTAGTGGTTTGGGAGTGGCGACTTCCCCCTATGGCTACACCTTC
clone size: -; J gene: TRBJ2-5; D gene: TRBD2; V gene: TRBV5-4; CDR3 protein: CASSSRLAGQETQYF; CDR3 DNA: TGTGCCAGCAGCTCACGACTAGCGGGGCAAGAGACCCAGTACTTC
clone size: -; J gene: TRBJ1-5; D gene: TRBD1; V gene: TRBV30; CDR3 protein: CAWSPTGQGRNQPQHF; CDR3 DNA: TGTGCCTGGAGTCCAACGGGACAGGGTCGCAATCAGCCCCAGCATTTT
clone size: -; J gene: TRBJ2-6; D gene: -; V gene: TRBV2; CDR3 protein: CASSGAGANVLTF; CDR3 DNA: TGTGCCAGCAGCGGGGCTGGGGCCAACGTCCTGACTTTC
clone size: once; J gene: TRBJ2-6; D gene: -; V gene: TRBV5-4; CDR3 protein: CASRLQGTGANVLTF; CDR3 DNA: TGTGCCAGCAGACTCCAGGGGACTGGGGCCAACGTCCTGACTTTC
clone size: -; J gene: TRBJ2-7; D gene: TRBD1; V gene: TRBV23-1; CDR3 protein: CASSQGQGTYEQYF; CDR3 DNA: TGCGCCAGCAGTCAAGGACAGGGGACCTACGAGCAGTACTTC
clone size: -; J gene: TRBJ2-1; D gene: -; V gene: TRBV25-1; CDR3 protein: CASSEYRKSSYNEQFF; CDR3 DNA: TGTGCCAGCAGTGAATATCGCAAGAGCTCCTACAATGAGCAGTTCTTC
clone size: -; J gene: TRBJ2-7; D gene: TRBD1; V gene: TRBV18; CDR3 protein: CASSAGQVVTRHF; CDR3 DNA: TGTGCCAGCTCAGCGGGACAGGTGGTAACTCGGCACTTC
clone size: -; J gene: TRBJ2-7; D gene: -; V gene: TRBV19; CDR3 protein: CASSFTSSYEQYF; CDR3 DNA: TGTGCCAGTAGTTTCACATCCTCCTACGAGCAGTACTTC
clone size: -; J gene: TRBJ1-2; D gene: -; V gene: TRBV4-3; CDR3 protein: CASSPSLDRLGYTF; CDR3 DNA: TGCGCCAGCAGCCCATCTCTAGACAGACTTGGCTACACCTTC
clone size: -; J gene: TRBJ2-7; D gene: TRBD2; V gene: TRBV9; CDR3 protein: CASSLTSGGPYEQYF; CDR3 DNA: TGTGCCAGCAGCTTGACTAGCGGGGGGCCCTACGAGCAGTACTTC
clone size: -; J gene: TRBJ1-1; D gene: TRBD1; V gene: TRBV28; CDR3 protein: CASSVGGQKNTEAFF; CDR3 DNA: TGTGCCAGCAGTGTAGGGGGACAGAAGAACACTGAAGCTTTCTTT